The 31 T cell receptor beta chains below come from one sample, sequenced in a study of blood T cell repertoires in COVID-19. This table comes from immunoSEQ multiplex PCR, and its TCRdb copy is limited to in-frame clones, with some not included. Here the sample spans some 120,000 clones, under 95% being singletons. The material sequenced was peripheral blood. The source of these receptors is a man aged 60 to 69 with COVID-19, enrolled during active disease.

DNA of the CDR3: TGTGCCAGCAGTTTAGGCAGGGGAGAATACGAGCAGTACTTC. Its protein product is CASSLGRGEYEQYF. This chain uses TRBV27 with TRBJ2-7, with D possibly TRBD1 on 6 matching bases. The CDR3 contains 14 residues. V was clipped by 2 bases and J by 4 bases, with 12 bases between them. Germline V CDR1 and CDR2: MNHEY, SMNVEV (reference sequence).

The V call is TRBV7-8, the J call TRBJ1-5, with a tentative D call TRBD1 (6 bases). The V end was cut by 1 base, the J end by 2 bases, with 6 bases between. The V gene's germline CDR1 is SGHVS and CDR2 FQNEAQ. The CDR3 is 14 amino acids. CDR3 DNA sequence: TGTGCCAGCAGCTTAGGACAGGGCAATCAGCCCCAGCATTTT. Its protein product is CASSLGQGNQPQHF.

The V call is TRBV2, the J call TRBJ2-1; 8 positions agree with TRBD2. The CDR3 sequence is 15 residues long. The germline CDR1 and CDR2 sequences are SNHLY and FYNNEI. V lost 2 bases and J lost 10; bases outside the gene matches: 10. CDR3 nucleotide sequence: TGTGCCAGCAGTGAAACGAGACTAGCGACGGGGGAGCAGTTCTTC. Its protein product is CASSETRLATGEQFF.

The gene calls are TRBV11-3 and TRBJ2-2; tentative D call: TRBD2 (5 bases). V was clipped by 1 base and J by 7 bases, with 10 bases between them. The CDR3 length is 14 residues. CDR1 SGHNT and CDR2 YENEEA come from the germline V gene. In nucleotides, the CDR3 is TGTGCCAGCAGCTTAGGGCAGGAGGACGGGGAGCTGTTTTTT. Its protein product is CASSLGQEDGELFF. Complete variable domain (other parts from reference TRBV11-3 and TRBJ2-2): EAGVVQSPRYKIIEKKQPVAFWCNPISGHNTLYWYLQNLGQGPELLIRYENEEAVDDSQLPKDRFSAERLKGVDSTLKIQPAELGDSAVYLCASSLGQEDGELFFGEGSRLTVL.

The chain couples TRBV3-1 (or the pseudogene TRBV3-2) to TRBJ2-2, with TRBD1 matching 8 bases. CDR3 length equals 16 residues. CDR1 and CDR2 from the germline V gene are LGHDT and YNNKEL (reference sequence). V shed 3 bases, J shed 5 bases, and the junction held 8 bases outside the gene matches. CDR3 sequence: CASSQMDRDRTGELFF. CDR3 in DNA: TGTGCCAGCAGCCAGATGGACAGGGACAGGACCGGGGAGCTGTTTTTT.

This chain connects TRBV28 to TRBJ1-5, with D tentatively TRBD1 (5 bases). The germline V gene has CDR1 MDHEN and CDR2 SYDVKM. CDR3 size: 11 residues. The V gene lost 3 bases and the J gene lost 15 bases, with 12 bases spanning the gap. DNA of the CDR3: TGTGCCAGCAGTTTTTTGAAGGGGTGGCATTTT. Its protein product is CASSFLKGWHF.

The chain uses TRBV21-1 and TRBJ1-6; the table calls TRBD1, which could not be checked here. TRBV21-1 is labeled a pseudogene. CDR3 length: 16 residues. The CDR3 bases are TGTGCCAGCAGAGTCGGGGGGGACAGGGTTAATTCACCCCTCCACTTT. Translated: CASRVGGDRVNSPLHF.

This clone was observed once. The J gene is TRBJ2-1, the V gene TRBV4-3; TRBD1 matches 7 bases. The V gene end was trimmed by 0 bases and the J gene end by 13 bases; junction bases not matched to a gene: 9. Germline loops: CDR1 LGHNA, CDR2 YSLEER. This CDR3 has 14 amino acids. CDR3: CASSQDHRGSLQFF. CDR3 nucleotide sequence: TGCGCCAGCAGCCAAGATCACAGGGGCAGTTTACAGTTCTTC.

This clone was counted once. This chain joins TRBV6-5 and TRBJ1-4, with TRBD1 matching 8 bases. Germline V gene data show CDR1 as MNHEY and CDR2 as SVGAGI. The junction had 9 bases not matched to a gene; V was cut back by 7 bases and J by 8 bases. CDR3 length: 14 residues. In nucleotides, the CDR3 is TGTGCCAGCAATTTTGGACAGGGTTTCGAAAAACTGTTTTTT. This translates into CASNFGQGFEKLFF.

The chain employs TRBV27 and TRBJ2-5; TRBD2 matches at 12 bases. The V gene end was trimmed by 6 bases and the J gene end by 5 bases; junction bases not matched to a gene: 4. This CDR3 region has 14 residues. CDR1 is MNHEY, CDR2 SMNVEV, per germline (reference sequence). The CDR3 sequence: CASSGLAGRETQYF. In DNA, the CDR3 is TGTGCCAGCAGCGGACTAGCGGGAAGGGAGACCCAGTACTTC.

V gene TRBV7-6 combines with J gene TRBJ2-5; D gene ambiguous. With 4 bases removed from V and 1 base from J, the gap between germline ends came to 4 bases. The CDR3 is 12 residues long. CDR1 and CDR2 (germline): SGHVS, FNYEAQ. The DNA for the CDR3 is TGTGCCAGCAGCTCCCGCCAAGAGACCCAGTACTTC. This translates into CASSSRQETQYF.

A few counts support this clone. The chain combines TRBV11-3 with TRBJ1-2, with D perhaps matching TRBD1 (6 bases). This CDR3 spans 13 amino acids. The germline V gene has CDR1 SGHNT and CDR2 YENEEA. V dropped 4 bases and J dropped 5 bases, with 11 bases sitting between them. CDR3 loop: CASSSGQKYGYTF. For the CDR3, the DNA is TGTGCCAGCAGCTCGGGACAAAAATATGGCTACACCTTC.

The rearrangement links TRBV19 to TRBJ2-4; TRBD1 aligns across 7 bases. The CDR3 runs 14 residues. V lost 5 bases and J lost 9; bases outside the gene matches: 10. Germline assignment: CDR1 LNHDA and CDR2 SQIVND (reference sequence). CDR3 sequence (DNA): TGTGCCAGTAGTCCCTCCGACAGGGAGACCATTCAGTACTTC. It codes for CASSPSDRETIQYF.

The chain joins TRBV4-3 to TRBJ1-3; 7 bases agree with TRBD1. Germline V gives CDR1 LGHNA, CDR2 YSLEER. After removal of 4 bases from V and 0 bases from J, the junction contained 3 bases not matched to a gene. This CDR3 has 15 amino acids. The CDR3 DNA reads TGCGCCAGCAGCCCGGACAGGAGCTCTGGAAACACCATATATTTT. Translating it yields CASSPDRSSGNTIYF.

J is TRBJ1-1 and V is TRBV2, with D unresolved. The CDR3 has 13 amino acids. Germline V CDR1 and CDR2: SNHLY, FYNNEI. V was cut by 7 bases and J by 2 bases, with 11 bases left in between. The DNA of the CDR3 is TGTGCCAGCACCAAGGAGGGTAACACTGAAGCTTTCTTT. Encoded protein: CASTKEGNTEAFF.

This chain connects TRBV4-1 to TRBJ2-5, with 7 positions matching TRBD2. Germline CDR1 and CDR2: MGHRA and YSYEKL. The CDR3 runs 15 residues. V lost 0 bases, J lost 4 bases, and 5 bases stayed unmatched. DNA of the CDR3: TGCGCCAGCAGCCAAGATCCGGGAGGCGGAGAGACCCAGTACTTC. Translating it yields CASSQDPGGGETQYF.

CDR3 nucleotide sequence: TGTGCCAGCAGTTTCGATCAGCCCCAGCATTTT. Residues: CASSFDQPQHF. The rearrangement links TRBV12-3 or TRBV12-4 to TRBJ1-5; no clear D. CDR3 length: 11 amino acids. Between the trimmed V and J ends, which lost 3 bases and 5 bases, there was a span of 2 bases.

The CDR3, as DNA: TGTGCCAGCAGCTACAGGGGGCAAGAGACCCAGTACTTC. It is translated as CASSYRGQETQYF. The genes are TRBV6-6 and TRBJ2-5; 8 nucleotides line up with TRBD1. Looked up from germline, CDR1 is MNHNY and CDR2 is SVGAGI (reference sequence). The junction had 2 bases not matched to a gene; V was cut back by 6 bases and J by 2 bases. The CDR3 runs to 13 residues.

The V gene is TRBV5-1, the J gene TRBJ1-1; 8 nucleotides align to TRBD1. Trimming removed 4 bases from V and 8 bases from J; junction bases left unmatched: 13. Germline CDR1 reads SGHRS; CDR2 reads YFSETQ. This CDR3 is 15 amino acids long. CDR3 in amino acids: CASSARTTGGGEAFF. The CDR3 nucleotides are TGCGCCAGCAGCGCCCGAACTACAGGGGGAGGAGAAGCTTTCTTT.

This clone showed up just once. The V gene is TRBV25-1, the J gene TRBJ2-7; 8 bases fit TRBD1. The CDR3 covers 14 residues. Losses at the gene ends were 3 bases for V and 3 bases for J; bases not matched to a gene: 4. In germline, CDR1 is MGHDK, CDR2 SYGVNS. CDR3 nucleotide sequence: TGTGCCAGCAGTGACGGGACAGGTCACTACGAGCAGTACTTC. It specifies CASSDGTGHYEQYF.

The chain recombines TRBV24-1 with TRBJ1-1, with 8 positions matching TRBD1. V lost 2 bases to trimming and J lost 1 base; unmatched junction nucleotides: 2. The CDR3 totals 15 residues. Per germline, CDR1 KGHDR and CDR2 SFDVKD. The CDR3 spells CATSDSGQANTEAFF. As DNA, the CDR3 is TGTGCCACCAGTGATTCGGGACAGGCGAACACTGAAGCTTTCTTT.

This clone was detected only a few times. J is TRBJ1-1 and V is TRBV30; unclear D gene. CDR1 is GTSNPN, CDR2 SVGIG, per germline (reference sequence). The CDR3 spans 12 residues. Trimming removed 0 bases from V and 6 bases from J, with 8 bases in between. The CDR3 nucleotides are TGTGCCTGGAGTGTCGAGGTGGCTGAAGCTTTCTTT. Translated, it gives CAWSVEVAEAFF.

This clone was seen just once. The rearrangement joins TRBV18 to TRBJ2-7; 11 nucleotides agree with TRBD2. The CDR3 runs to 18 residues. Germline-derived CDR1 and CDR2 are KGHSH and LQKENI. The junction had 15 bases not matched to a gene; V was cut back by 6 bases and J by 2 bases. CDR3 nucleotide sequence: TGTGCCAGCTCTCCCGGGACTAGCGGCTACACGGGGCCCTACGAGCAGTACTTC. Translation: CASSPGTSGYTGPYEQYF.

The chain couples TRBV19 to TRBJ2-5, with 9 bases aligning to TRBD2. Germline-derived CDR1 and CDR2 are LNHDA and SQIVND (reference sequence). This CDR3 spans 14 amino acids. The ends lost 4 bases at V and 4 bases at J; junction bases unmatched: 4. The chain's CDR3 is CASSRSGRSETQYF. CDR3 in DNA: TGTGCCAGTAGTAGGAGCGGGAGGTCAGAGACCCAGTACTTC.

This chain links TRBV3-1 (or the pseudogene TRBV3-2) with TRBJ1-2, with no clear D. V shed 4 bases and J shed 8 bases, with 14 bases lying between them. Germline CDR1 and CDR2: LGHDT and YNNKEL (reference sequence). This CDR3 region has 13 residues. The CDR3 reads CASSPHSGPGYTF. The CDR3, as DNA: TGTGCCAGCAGCCCCCATTCTGGGCCAGGCTACACCTTC.

This clone appeared a single time. This rearrangement joins TRBV28 to TRBJ2-7; D not certain. The CDR3 extends over 11 amino acids. Per germline, CDR1 MDHEN and CDR2 SYDVKM. V lost 6 bases to trimming and J lost 1 base, with 4 bases between them. DNA of the CDR3: TGTGCCAGCAGCGAGTCCTACGAGCAGTACTTC. Protein sequence: CASSESYEQYF.

The chain's CDR3 is CASSLFLSSEASTDTQYF. For the CDR3, the DNA is TGCGCCAGCAGCCTCTTCCTCTCCAGCGAGGCTTCCACAGATACGCAGTATTTT. This chain connects TRBV4-1 to TRBJ2-3; D remains ambiguous. Germline CDR1 is MGHRA and CDR2 is YSYEKL. The V and J ends lost 4 bases and 2 bases respectively, with 22 bases between them. The CDR3 is 18 residues long.

The J gene is TRBJ1-2, the V gene TRBV7-2; TRBD1 might be the D (5 bases). The CDR3 contains 17 residues. V shed 0 bases and J shed 4 bases, with 18 bases lying between them. CDR1 and CDR2 (germline): SGHTA, FQGNSA. CDR3 bases: TGTGCCAGCAGCTTAGCGGACATCGGGAGACGCGGCTATGGCTACACCTTC. It translates to CASSLADIGRRGYGYTF.

The CDR3 bases are TGTGCCAGCAGCCAAGATCAAGGTAGCGGTCTCCAAGAGACCCAGTACTTC. This gives the protein CASSQDQGSGLQETQYF. This chain connects TRBV3-1 (or the pseudogene TRBV3-2) to TRBJ2-5; tentatively, D is TRBD2 (6 bases). Trimming removed 0 bases from V and 1 base from J, with 15 bases in between. The CDR3 sequence is 17 residues long. CDR1 is LGHDT and CDR2 is YNNKEL in the germline V gene (reference sequence).

The count of this clone is one. The chain joins TRBV6-2 or TRBV6-3 to TRBJ2-7, with 7 nucleotides matching TRBD1. CDR3 length equals 18 residues. The germline CDR1 and CDR2 sequences are MNHEY and SVGEGT. The ends lost 2 bases at V and 3 bases at J; junction bases unmatched: 16. The DNA for the CDR3 is TGTGCCAGCAGTTACAATCCCGGGACAGATCCTTCACTCTACGAGCAGTACTTC. It is translated as CASSYNPGTDPSLYEQYF.

The chain links TRBV19 to TRBJ2-6; 9 nucleotides align to TRBD1. The CDR3 consists of 19 residues. CDR1 LNHDA and CDR2 SQIVND come from the germline V gene (reference sequence). Trimming at V came to 4 bases and at J to 0 bases, leaving 10 bases not matched to a gene. This chain's CDR3 is CASSTGPGQGSSGANVLTF. CDR3 nucleotide sequence: TGTGCCAGTAGTACAGGACCGGGACAGGGTAGCTCTGGGGCCAACGTCCTGACTTTC.